This entry lists 30 T cell receptor beta chains sequenced from one sample in a study of identical twins. TCRdb recomputed calls from the 5' RACE reads with MiXCR, one row per CDR3 protein. The table lists 500,000 to 550,000 distinct CDR3 sequences, approximately 20% of them singletons. In addition, the sample was reused for a study of yellow fever vaccine responses in identical twins.

The material sequenced was CD4+ T cells sorted from blood. Receptors originate from a young woman in good health.

This clonotype appeared once. This chain connects TRBV11-2 to TRBJ2-7; maybe TRBD2 (6 bases). V lost 1 base, J lost 4 bases, and 17 bases lay in between. CDR3 length equals 16 residues. Germline CDR1 and CDR2: SGHAT and FQNNGV. The CDR3 DNA sequence: TGTGCCAGCAGCTTAGGACTAGGCTCTACCTTTTACGAGCAGTACGTC. Its protein product is CASSLGLGSTFYEQYV.

V gene TRBV24-1 combines with J gene TRBJ2-1; 7 bases are shared with TRBD1. V was pared by 8 bases and J by 7 bases, with 7 bases of the junction left unmatched. The germline CDR1 and CDR2 sequences are KGHDR and SFDVKD. The length of the CDR3 is 13 residues. As DNA, the CDR3 is TGTGCCACCAAAGACAGGGCAAGGAATGAGCAGTTCTTC. Translation gives CATKDRARNEQFF.

The chain has TRBV20-1 and TRBJ2-5; D tentatively fits TRBD1 or TRBD2 (5 bases each). V lost 6 bases and J lost 5, with 13 bases in between. CDR3 length: 12 residues. Germline V gene lookup returns CDR1 DFQATT and CDR2 SNEGSKA (reference sequence). The chain's CDR3 is CSAVEWGETQYF. DNA for the CDR3: TGCAGTGCGGTAGAATGGGGGGAGACCCAGTACTTC.

The table lists this clonotype with a count of one. The J gene is TRBJ2-5, the V gene TRBV27, with a tentative D call TRBD2 (6 bases). V shed 6 bases and J shed 6 bases, with 11 bases lying between them. The germline V gene encodes CDR1 MNHEY and CDR2 SMNVEV (reference sequence). This CDR3 is 12 amino acids long. CDR3 amino acids: CASRGGGQTQYF. In nucleotides, the CDR3 is TGTGCCAGCAGGGGGGGTGGGCAGACCCAGTACTTC.

This clonotype was observed a few times. This sequence joins TRBV19 and TRBJ1-1; D gene ambiguous. The CDR3 spans 12 residues. Trimming left V 5 bases short and J 8 bases short, with 12 bases between. Germline CDR1 and CDR2: LNHDA and SQIVND (reference sequence). The CDR3 region is CASSWLSAEAFF. CDR3 DNA sequence: TGTGCCAGTAGTTGGTTGTCGGCAGAAGCTTTCTTT.

The V call is TRBV4-1, the J call TRBJ2-2; 7 nucleotides match TRBD2. The CDR3 contains 18 residues. V lost 4 bases to trimming and J lost 4 bases; unmatched junction nucleotides: 15. Per the germline V gene, CDR1 is MGHRA and CDR2 is YSYEKL. The CDR3 nucleotides are TGCGCCAGCAGCCCGTCAACGTGGGGAGGGGCTAGCACCGGGGAGCTGTTTTTT. It encodes CASSPSTWGGASTGELFF.

The chain recombines TRBV10-3 with TRBJ1-1, with no clear D. This CDR3 is built from 14 residues. Trimming left V 0 bases short and J 1 base short, with 6 bases between. Germline CDR1 reads ENHRY; CDR2 reads SYGVKD. DNA for the CDR3: TGTGCCATCAGTGAGTCTGGGTGGAACACTGAAGCTTTCTTT. Residues: CAISESGWNTEAFF.

The CDR3 bases are TGTGCCAGCAGCATAAGCCTAGCGGGAGGTTATGGCGGGGAGCTGTTTTTT. Translation: CASSISLAGGYGGELFF. J is TRBJ2-2 and V is TRBV7-3; 11 bases map to TRBD2. Per the germline V gene, CDR1 is SGHTA and CDR2 is FQGTGA. The CDR3 contains 17 residues. The V gene end was trimmed by 5 bases and the J gene end by 7 bases; junction bases not matched to a gene: 12.

This clonotype appeared a few times. V gene TRBV18 combines with J gene TRBJ2-1; D could derive from TRBD1 or TRBD2 (5 bases each). CDR3 size: 16 residues. CDR1 is KGHSH, CDR2 LQKENI, per germline. Trimming pared 0 bases from V and 6 bases from J, leaving 15 bases between. CDR3: CASSPPGRGTGNEQFF. CDR3 sequence (DNA): TGTGCCAGCTCACCACCAGGACGGGGCACGGGCAATGAGCAGTTCTTC.

This rearrangement joins TRBV20-1 to TRBJ2-7, with D unclear. Trimming shortened V by 1 base and J by 0 bases, and 10 bases separated the two germline ends. The CDR3 sequence is 14 residues long. CDR1 is DFQATT and CDR2 is SNEGSKA in the germline V gene (reference sequence). The DNA of the CDR3 is TGCAGTGCTAGAGTTAACGGTAGCTCCTACGAGCAGTACTTC. Protein product: CSARVNGSSYEQYF.

The J gene is TRBJ2-3, the V gene TRBV2; 9 bases map to TRBD1. V gave up 9 bases and J gave up 2 bases; unmatched junction bases: 6. CDR1 SNHLY and CDR2 FYNNEI come from the germline V gene. CDR3 length equals 14 residues. The CDR3 DNA reads as TGTGCCAGTTGCCGGGACAGGGTCACAGATACGCAGTATTTT. Translated: CASCRDRVTDTQYF.

This clonotype was observed a handful of times. This rearrangement joins TRBV4-1 to TRBJ1-1, with D unresolved. V was cut by 0 bases and J by 1 base, with 9 bases left in between. Germline V CDR1 and CDR2: MGHRA, YSYEKL. This CDR3 has 15 amino acids. CDR3 nucleotides: TGCGCCAGCAGCCAAGATCAGCAGCCGAACACTGAAGCTTTCTTT. It is translated as CASSQDQQPNTEAFF.

The J gene is TRBJ2-3, the V gene TRBV9; D is uncertain. The CDR3 length is 15 residues. Germline CDR1 reads SGDLS; CDR2 reads YYNGEE. Trimming left V 0 bases short and J 4 bases short, with 12 bases between. The CDR3 nucleotides are TGTGCCAGCAGCGTAGAGGCGGCCGGCGCAGATACGCAGTATTTT. The encoded protein is CASSVEAAGADTQYF.

This clonotype was counted between two and nine times. The chain couples TRBV6-1 to TRBJ2-2; D unclear. The germline gives CDR1 MNHNS, CDR2 SASEGT. V dropped 6 bases and J dropped 2 bases, with 16 bases sitting between them. CDR3 length equals 16 residues. The CDR3 region is CASSLERAPNTGELFF. CDR3 bases: TGTGCCAGCAGCCTGGAACGGGCCCCTAACACCGGGGAGCTGTTTTTT.

The chain combines TRBV10-3 with TRBJ1-3; D gene unclear. Germline loops: CDR1 ENHRY, CDR2 SYGVKD. The CDR3 is made up of 12 amino acids. The germline V and J ends were trimmed by 10 bases and 0 bases, with 7 bases remaining between them. CDR3 amino acids: CATTASGNTIYF. CDR3 bases: TGTGCCACCACGGCCTCTGGAAACACCATATATTTT.

This clonotype showed up many times. The chain couples TRBV10-3 to TRBJ1-6; TRBD1 matches 10 bases. CDR3 length: 15 residues. In germline, CDR1 is ENHRY, CDR2 SYGVKD. V lost 4 bases and J lost 7; bases outside the gene matches: 4. The DNA for the CDR3 is TGTGCCATCAGTGGGGACAGGGGAGAAAATTCACCCCTCCACTTT. It translates to CAISGDRGENSPLHF.

This chain's CDR3 is CSAHSPRGVDGYTF. CDR3 sequence (DNA): TGCAGTGCTCACTCCCCAAGGGGGGTTGATGGCTACACCTTC. The rearrangement joins TRBV20-1 to TRBJ1-2; D might be TRBD1 (6 bases). V lost 5 bases and J lost 6, with 19 bases in between. Germline CDR1 reads DFQATT; CDR2 reads SNEGSKA (reference sequence). This CDR3 spans 14 amino acids.

In its sample, this clonotype was seen a few times. This chain links TRBV12-3 or TRBV12-4 with TRBJ2-2, with D possibly TRBD1 on 7 matching bases. The CDR3 consists of 15 residues. Trimming removed 6 bases from V and 3 bases from J, with 14 bases in between. The CDR3 DNA sequence: TGTGCCAGCAGACGACAGGGAGGCTACACCGGGGAGCTGTTTTTT. It yields the protein CASRRQGGYTGELFF.

In nucleotides, the CDR3 is TGTGCCAGCAGTAACAGGGGCGAAAAACTGTTTTTT. This encodes CASSNRGEKLFF. The chain has TRBV7-9 and TRBJ1-4; 7 bases are shared with TRBD1. V was pared by 6 bases and J by 8 bases, with 3 bases of the junction left unmatched. Germline V gives CDR1 SEHNR, CDR2 FQNEAQ (reference sequence). The CDR3 is 12 residues long.

This chain joins TRBV20-1 and TRBJ2-5; D is possibly TRBD1 (5 bases). Looked up from germline, CDR1 is DFQATT and CDR2 is SNEGSKA (reference sequence). V lost 6 bases to trimming and J lost 0 bases, with 8 bases between them. The CDR3 totals 12 residues. The CDR3 spells CSAGADQETQYF. CDR3 in DNA: TGCAGTGCAGGGGCGGACCAAGAGACCCAGTACTTC.

CDR3 sequence reads: CSVEIYRRGEQYF. The CDR3 DNA reads TGCAGCGTTGAAATTTATAGGCGGGGCGAGCAGTACTTC. The J gene is TRBJ2-7, the V gene TRBV29-1; D perhaps matches TRBD2 (6 bases). Germline V gene data show CDR1 as SQVTM and CDR2 as ANQGSEA. V was clipped by 2 bases and J by 6 bases, with 14 bases between them. The CDR3 sequence is 13 residues long.

This clonotype was counted between two and nine times. The chain recombines TRBV5-5 with TRBJ1-1; no clear D. Germline V CDR1 and CDR2: SGHKS, YYEKEE (reference sequence). CDR3 length: 13 residues. V was cut by 4 bases and J by 2 bases, with 9 bases left in between. The CDR3 sequence: CASSPLFNTEAFF. The CDR3 DNA follows: TGTGCCAGCAGCCCGCTATTTAACACTGAAGCTTTCTTT.

This clonotype was counted only a few times. The rearrangement links TRBV2 to TRBJ2-7; D is undetermined. Trimming removed 2 bases from V and 3 bases from J, with 8 bases in between. The CDR3 is 13 amino acids. Germline assignment: CDR1 SNHLY and CDR2 FYNNEI. The CDR3 DNA reads as TGTGCCAGCAGTGAAAACAGCGACTACGAGCAGTACGTC. This sequence encodes CASSENSDYEQYV.

The genes are TRBV4-1 and TRBJ2-3, with 9 bases fitting TRBD2. The length of the CDR3 is 16 residues. Germline V lookup: CDR1 MGHRA, CDR2 YSYEKL. The ends lost 6 bases at V and 4 bases at J; junction bases unmatched: 11. The chain's CDR3 is CASSPRSAGGPDTQYF. In DNA, the CDR3 is TGCGCCAGCAGTCCTCGCAGCGCGGGAGGGCCAGATACGCAGTATTTT.

Only a few counts were recorded for this clonotype. This rearrangement joins TRBV5-1 to TRBJ2-2; a possible D gene is TRBD2 (6 bases). Germline V gene sequence: CDR1 SGHRS, CDR2 YFSETQ. V lost 3 bases to trimming and J lost 1 base, with 13 bases between them. The CDR3 totals 16 residues. CDR3 amino acids: CASSWGLSMNTGELFF. CDR3 in DNA: TGCGCCAGCAGCTGGGGACTGAGTATGAACACCGGGGAGCTGTTTTTT.

This clonotype was detected a few times. The chain joins TRBV5-1 to TRBJ1-1; perhaps TRBD1 as D (5 bases). The CDR3 is made up of 14 amino acids. Germline lookup yields CDR1 SGHRS and CDR2 YFSETQ. The V end was cut by 1 base, the J end by 8 bases, with 15 bases between. In DNA, the CDR3 is TGCGCCAGCAGCTTGCTATGGGACGCGGGGGAAGCTTTCTTT. Protein sequence: CASSLLWDAGEAFF.

The table lists this clonotype with a few counts. The chain has TRBV10-1 and TRBJ2-1; 12 positions match TRBD2. The V gene end was trimmed by 5 bases and the J gene end by 8 bases; junction bases not matched to a gene: 13. Germline V gene lookup returns CDR1 WNHNN and CDR2 SYGVQD (reference sequence). This CDR3 is 17 amino acids long. Here the CDR3 reads CASSNLPGLAGSYEQFF. The CDR3 region has the DNA TGCGCCAGCAGTAACCTGCCCGGACTAGCGGGGAGCTATGAGCAGTTCTTC.

In its sample, this clonotype was seen a few times. V is TRBV7-9 and J is TRBJ2-7; D remains unclear. CDR1 is SEHNR, CDR2 FQNEAQ, per germline (reference sequence). The CDR3 is 12 residues long. The V end was cut by 4 bases, the J end by 3 bases, with 7 bases between. The CDR3 nucleotides are TGTGCCAGCAGCTCGGGCGACTACGAGCAGTACTTC. It translates to CASSSGDYEQYF.

CDR3 DNA: TGTGCCAGCAGTTACTCGATGTGGGGGGAGGGTAGGGATGAGCAGTTCTTC. Residues: CASSYSMWGEGRDEQFF. The chain carries TRBV6-5 and TRBJ2-1, with TRBD2 matching 7 bases. The CDR3 has 17 amino acids. With 0 bases clipped from V and 8 bases from J, the junction kept 13 bases outside the gene matches. Germline values: CDR1 MNHEY, CDR2 SVGAGI.

This chain uses TRBV6-1 with TRBJ2-1; no definite D call. The germline CDR1 and CDR2 sequences are MNHNS and SASEGT. The ends were cut back, 6 bases at V and 9 bases at J, with 15 bases in the middle. The CDR3 runs 13 residues. CDR3 in amino acids: CASRVGGRVEQFF. For the CDR3, the DNA is TGTGCCAGCAGGGTTGGCGGTAGAGTTGAGCAGTTCTTC.